The 8 T cell receptor beta chains below were found in one sample sequenced in a study of blood T cell repertoires in COVID-19 (dated by TCRdb to the early 2020s). Receptor libraries were prepared by the immunoSEQ multiplex PCR assay. TCRdb stores this immuneACCESS table with in-frame sequences only. Part of the clones is absent; in the studies checked, under half of the shortfall reflects unresolved V genes, and no reason is known for the rest. In all, the sample holds roughly 100,000 clones, and around 87% of those were seen once. 5% to 6.5% of the sample is taken by the ten largest. The specimen was peripheral blood. These receptor sequences come from a woman between 45 and 60 years old with COVID-19, enrolled during active disease.

This clone came up once. The V and J genes are TRBV6-1 and TRBJ2-1; D is ambiguous. The germline gives CDR1 MNHNS, CDR2 SASEGT. The CDR3 has 13 amino acids. V lost 1 base and J 12 bases, leaving 13 bases between the germline ends. The CDR3 DNA follows: TGTGCCAGCAGTGAAGTATGGGCCGTGGGGCAGTTCTTC. Residues: CASSEVWAVGQFF.

This chain uses TRBV25-1 with TRBJ1-5; 9 bases agree with TRBD1. Germline trimming cut 6 bases from V and 4 bases from J; bases unmatched to any gene: 4. Germline assignment: CDR1 MGHDK and CDR2 SYGVNS. This CDR3 has 14 residues. The CDR3 region has the DNA TGTGCCAGCAGGGCGACAGGGGGTAATCAGCCCCAGCATTTT. It translates to CASRATGGNQPQHF. Full variable domain (missing parts from reference TRBV25-1 and TRBJ1-5): EADIYQTPRYLVIGTGKKITLECSQTMGHDKMYWYQQDPGMELHLIHYSYGVNSTEKGDLSSESTVSRIRTEHFPLTLESARPSHTSQYLCASRATGGNQPQHFGDGTRLSIL.

There are a few counts of this clone. This chain links TRBV23-1 with TRBJ2-7, with 14 bases aligning to TRBD2. TRBV23-1 is an open reading frame, and its role is uncertain. The CDR3 length is 20 residues. V gave up 4 bases and J gave up 0 bases; unmatched junction bases: 14. The CDR3 DNA follows: TGCGCCAGCAGTCGGCGGCCGGGACTAGCGGGGGCTCGGTACTCCTACGAGCAGTACTTC. Its protein product is CASSRRPGLAGARYSYEQYF.

The chain combines TRBV10-1 with TRBJ2-7; D is possibly TRBD1 (6 bases). The V and J ends lost 6 bases and 3 bases respectively, with 21 bases between them. This CDR3 has 16 residues. Germline V gives CDR1 WNHNN, CDR2 SYGVQD (reference sequence). CDR3: CASSPADSRPRYEQYF. The CDR3 coding sequence is TGCGCCAGCAGCCCGGCGGACAGTCGGCCACGCTACGAGCAGTACTTC.

Remarks on this clone: Other nucleotide sequences from this sample produce the same CDR3. The J gene is TRBJ1-5, the V gene TRBV19; D remains unclear. CDR1 and CDR2 from the germline V gene are LNHDA and SQIVND (reference sequence). The CDR3 totals 14 residues. V was cut by 3 bases and J by 4 bases, with 10 bases left in between. CDR3 in DNA: TGTGCCAGTAGTATTTACAGTCTGAATCAGCCCCAGCATTTT. It codes for CASSIYSLNQPQHF.

V gene TRBV6-6 combines with J gene TRBJ2-3; the D is unclear. The CDR3 spans 12 residues. The V end was cut by 8 bases, the J end by 4 bases, with 10 bases between. Germline assignment: CDR1 MNHNY and CDR2 SVGAGI (reference sequence). The CDR3 region is CASAPSPDTQYF. Written as DNA, the CDR3 is TGTGCCAGCGCCCCAAGCCCAGATACGCAGTATTTT.

This chain connects TRBV6-1 to TRBJ1-5; tentative D call: TRBD1 (5 bases). Germline V gene data show CDR1 as MNHNS and CDR2 as SASEGT. The CDR3 runs to 19 residues. Trimming cost V 2 bases and J 0 bases, with 20 bases left between them. The CDR3 region is CASSEWRWIGENSNQPQHF. CDR3 bases: TGTGCCAGCAGTGAATGGCGGTGGATAGGGGAAAATAGCAATCAGCCCCAGCATTTT.

This chain uses TRBV29-1 with TRBJ2-1, with 10 nucleotides matching TRBD2. The CDR3 totals 15 residues. The trim removed 4 bases at V and 1 base at J, leaving 4 bases unmatched. CDR1 SQVTM and CDR2 ANQGSEA come from the germline V gene. This CDR3 is CSVVPSGGSYNEQFF. Written as DNA, the CDR3 is TGCAGCGTTGTCCCTAGCGGGGGATCCTACAATGAGCAGTTCTTC.